Below, one TCR beta chain is given with its context. The data originate from a study of long-term antiretroviral therapy in people with HIV. Germline lookup yields CDR1 SGHRS and CDR2 YFSETQ. Trimming removed 4 bases at V and 6 bases at J, with 10 bases between. The CDR3 consists of 13 residues. immunoSEQ v3.0 was run at survey level. The method was immunoSEQ multiplex PCR; TCRdb's version includes in-frame clones alone and lacks a portion of them. The table includes about 21,000 clones, approximately 81% detected once. The TCR was taken from a man aged 45-65 years with HIV. This chain uses TRBV5-1 with TRBJ2-2; D not resolved. Source: unsorted PBMCs, taken at the start of antiretroviral therapy. The CDR3 is CASSGYFPGELFF. The CDR3 coding sequence is TGCGCCAGCAGCGGCTATTTTCCCGGGGAGCTGTTTTTT. Supplemented by reference TRBV5-1 and TRBJ2-2, the full variable domain reads KAGVTQTPRYLIKTRGQQVTLSCSPISGHRSVSWYQQTPGQGLQFLFEYFSETQRNKGNFPGRFSGRQFSNSRSEMNVSTLELGDSALYLCASSGYFPGELFFGEGSRLTVL.